Shown below are 27 T cell receptor beta chains from a single sample sequenced in a study of blood T cell repertoires in COVID-19. Only in-frame clones appear in the TCRdb table, and some are missing; sequencing was by immunoSEQ multiplex PCR. The sample has 140,000 to 150,000 clones; 84% are singletons. Sequencing used peripheral blood. These receptors originate from a man between 60 and 75 years old with active or convalescent COVID-19.

V and J are TRBV11-3 and TRBJ2-7, with D possibly matching TRBD2 (6 bases). V gave up 5 bases and J gave up 5 bases, with 16 bases separating them. The CDR3 has 14 residues. Looked up from germline, CDR1 is SGHNT and CDR2 is YENEEA. In nucleotides, the CDR3 is TGTGCCAGCAGCCCGGCGGGACGGGTGAACGAGCAGTACGTC. Translation: CASSPAGRVNEQYV.

V is TRBV5-1 and J is TRBJ2-3; no definite D call. This CDR3 region has 12 residues. The V end was cut by 4 bases, the J end by 4 bases, with 7 bases between. Germline V gene lookup returns CDR1 SGHRS and CDR2 YFSETQ. The CDR3 nucleotides are TGCGCCAGCAGCACCGAGGCAGATACGCAGTATTTT. Amino acid sequence: CASSTEADTQYF.

The V and J genes are TRBV5-4 and TRBJ2-2; possibly TRBD1 for D (6 bases). V lost 5 bases and J lost 6, with 17 bases in between. Germline V gives CDR1 SGHNT, CDR2 YYREEE (reference sequence). There are 15 residues in the CDR3. CDR3 loop: CASSPGTFESGELFF. The CDR3 DNA follows: TGTGCCAGCAGTCCCGGGACATTTGAGTCCGGGGAGCTGTTTTTT. The full variable domain, rest sourced from reference TRBV5-4 and TRBJ2-2, is ETGVTQSPTHLIKTRGQQVTLRCSSQSGHNTVSWYQQALGQGPQFIFQYYREEENGRGNFPPRFSGLQFPNYSSELNVNALELDDSALYLCASSPGTFESGELFFGEGSRLTVL.

The CDR3 region is CASSLVWMDRGLYGYTF. DNA for the CDR3: TGTGCCAGCAGCTTAGTTTGGATGGACAGGGGGCTCTATGGCTACACCTTC. The chain has TRBV7-6 and TRBJ1-2; 11 nucleotides agree with TRBD1. V lost 1 base and J lost 4; bases outside the gene matches: 8. There are 17 residues in the CDR3. Germline V CDR1 and CDR2: SGHVS, FNYEAQ. Complete variable domain (other parts from reference TRBV7-6 and TRBJ1-2): GAGVSQSPRYKVTKRGQDVALRCDPISGHVSLYWYRQALGQGPEFLTYFNYEAQQDKSGLPNDRFSAERPEGSISTLTIQRTEQRDSAMYRCASSLVWMDRGLYGYTFGSGTRLTVV.

This clone turned up a few times. CDR3: CASSFSGTGRDYGYTF. Here the CDR3 DNA reads TGTGCCAGCAGCTTCAGCGGGACAGGGAGAGACTATGGCTACACCTTC. This chain joins TRBV7-6 and TRBJ1-2; 9 bases match TRBD1. Per germline, CDR1 SGHVS and CDR2 FNYEAQ. The CDR3 loop spans 16 amino acids. The junction had 8 bases not matched to a gene; V was cut back by 3 bases and J by 3 bases.

In its sample, this clone was seen a few times. The DNA for the CDR3 is TGTGCCACCAGCAGAGATCTGTTAGGGGGTGACTATGGCTACACCTTC. The encoded protein is CATSRDLLGGDYGYTF. This chain connects TRBV15 to TRBJ1-2; weak D call: TRBD1 (6 bases). The CDR3 contains 16 residues. Germline loops: CDR1 LNHNV, CDR2 YYDKDF (reference sequence). V lost 0 bases and J 3 bases, leaving 14 bases between the germline ends.

The chain joins TRBV12-3 or TRBV12-4 to TRBJ1-1; D is uncertain. The CDR3 loop spans 12 amino acids. Trimming left V 9 bases short and J 0 bases short, with 8 bases between. CDR3 residues: CASNTVNTEAFF. The CDR3 region has the DNA TGTGCCAGTAATACAGTGAACACTGAAGCTTTCTTT.

The J gene is TRBJ2-2, the V gene TRBV15, with TRBD1 matching over 7 bases. CDR1 and CDR2 from the germline V gene are LNHNV and YYDKDF (reference sequence). CDR3 length: 16 residues. Trimming at V came to 3 bases and at J to 1 base, leaving 5 bases not matched to a gene. The chain's CDR3 is CATSRDRQGNTGELFF. CDR3 coding DNA: TGTGCCACCAGCAGGGACCGACAGGGGAACACCGGGGAGCTGTTTTTT.

The chain combines TRBV2 with TRBJ2-5, with TRBD1 matching 8 bases. V dropped 7 bases and J dropped 1; count of bases not matched to a gene: 2. Germline values: CDR1 SNHLY, CDR2 FYNNEI. CDR3 length equals 13 residues. The DNA for the CDR3 is TGTGCCAGCACCGGGACAGGCCAAGAGACCCAGTACTTC. As protein: CASTGTGQETQYF.

There are a few counts of this clone. The chain carries TRBV5-4 and TRBJ2-1; 15 bases are shared with TRBD2. The CDR3 is made up of 16 amino acids. Looked up from germline, CDR1 is SGHNT and CDR2 is YYREEE (reference sequence). Losses at the gene ends were 5 bases for V and 7 bases for J; bases not matched to a gene: 7. The CDR3 loop is CASSLGTSGGQNEQFF. CDR3 DNA: TGTGCCAGCAGTCTAGGGACTAGCGGGGGGCAGAATGAGCAGTTCTTC.

This chain links TRBV7-2 with TRBJ2-2; TRBD1 aligns across 8 bases. The CDR3 is 15 residues long. The germline V gene has CDR1 SGHTA and CDR2 FQGNSA. J gave up 3 bases and V 5 bases, and 5 bases lay outside the gene matches. The chain's CDR3 is CASSGQGQYTGELFF. The CDR3 nucleotides are TGTGCCAGCAGCGGACAGGGACAGTACACCGGGGAGCTGTTTTTT.

This chain connects TRBV7-2 to TRBJ2-6, with 11 bases that match TRBD1. CDR3 size: 18 residues. Per germline, CDR1 SGHTA and CDR2 FQGNSA. With 1 base clipped from V and 4 bases from J, the junction kept 6 bases outside the gene matches. The CDR3 reads CASSLGWTGGPGANVLTF. The CDR3 nucleotides read TGTGCCAGCAGCTTAGGTTGGACAGGGGGCCCCGGGGCCAACGTCCTGACTTTC.

DNA of the CDR3: TGTGCCAGCAGCGCATCAGGGCTCTCTGGAAACACCATATATTTT. This sequence encodes CASSASGLSGNTIYF. The chain is built from TRBV7-2 and TRBJ1-3; possible D gene TRBD1, 5 bases. The V gene lost 5 bases and the J gene lost 0 bases, with 11 bases spanning the gap. In germline, CDR1 is SGHTA, CDR2 FQGNSA. CDR3 size: 15 residues.

This rearrangement joins TRBV6-5 to TRBJ1-2; the match to TRBD1 covers 8 bases. After removal of 6 bases from V and 0 bases from J, the junction contained 6 bases not matched to a gene. This CDR3 comprises 15 residues. Germline CDR1 is MNHEY and CDR2 is SVGAGI. CDR3 amino acids: CASSPDRAPNYGYTF. Here the CDR3 DNA reads TGTGCCAGCAGCCCGGACAGGGCGCCTAACTATGGCTACACCTTC.

V usage is TRBV7-2 and J usage is TRBJ1-1; maybe TRBD1 (6 bases). V gave up 1 base and J gave up 7 bases, with 19 bases separating them. From germline, CDR1 is SGHTA and CDR2 FQGNSA. This CDR3 region has 16 residues. The CDR3 loop reads CASSLDVRQGIREAFF. For the CDR3, the DNA is TGTGCCAGCAGCTTAGACGTTAGGCAGGGGATACGTGAAGCTTTCTTT.

The genes are TRBV6-5 and TRBJ2-2, with D maybe TRBD1 (6 bases). The V end was cut by 6 bases, the J end by 5 bases, with 10 bases between. This CDR3 is 13 amino acids long. CDR1 is MNHEY and CDR2 is SVGAGI in the germline V gene. The CDR3: CASSRGQTGELFF. CDR3 bases: TGTGCCAGCAGCCGGGGACAAACCGGGGAGCTGTTTTTT.

The V and J genes are TRBV10-1 and TRBJ1-3, with D possibly matching TRBD1 (5 bases). V shed 3 bases and J shed 0 bases, with 9 bases lying between them. The CDR3 length is 15 residues. CDR1 is WNHNN and CDR2 is SYGVQD in the germline V gene (reference sequence). CDR3 sequence: CASSDPTASGNTIYF. The CDR3, as DNA: TGCGCCAGCAGTGACCCGACAGCCTCTGGAAACACCATATATTTT.

The genes are TRBV5-5 and TRBJ1-6; TRBD1 matches 7 bases. This CDR3 spans 15 amino acids. The germline CDR1 and CDR2 sequences are SGHKS and YYEKEE (reference sequence). The trim removed 3 bases at V and 9 bases at J, leaving 9 bases unmatched. The CDR3, as DNA: TGTGCCAGCAGCTCCGGGACAGTCTTTGGTTCACCCCTCCACTTT. It specifies CASSSGTVFGSPLHF. The full variable domain, in which reference TRBV5-5 and TRBJ1-6 provide the parts outside the CDR3, is DAGVTQSPTHLIKTRGQQVTLRCSPISGHKSVSWYQQVLGQGPQFIFQYYEKEERGRGNFPDRFSARQFPNYSSELNVNALLLGDSALYLCASSSGTVFGSPLHFGNGTRLTVT.

This clone was seen once. V usage is TRBV7-2 and J usage is TRBJ2-5; D is possibly TRBD1 (6 bases). CDR3 length: 13 residues. V was shortened by 1 base and J by 4 bases, with 7 bases between the two germline ends. Germline lookup yields CDR1 SGHTA and CDR2 FQGNSA. CDR3 sequence (DNA): TGTGCCAGCAGCTTAGTACAGGGAGAGACCCAGTACTTC. It is translated as CASSLVQGETQYF. Complete variable domain (other parts from reference TRBV7-2 and TRBJ2-5): GAGVSQSPSNKVTEKGKDVELRCDPISGHTALYWYRQSLGQGLEFLIYFQGNSAPDKSGLPSDRFSAERTGGSVSTLTIQRTQQEDSAVYLCASSLVQGETQYFGPGTRLLVL.

The chain uses TRBV9 and TRBJ1-1, with a possible D match to TRBD1 (6 bases). V was trimmed by 3 bases and J by 2 bases, leaving 20 bases between them. The CDR3 is made up of 17 amino acids. The V gene's germline CDR1 is SGDLS and CDR2 YYNGEE. The chain's CDR3 is CASSGYRVGPPNTEAFF. CDR3 nucleotide sequence: TGTGCCAGCAGCGGTTACAGGGTCGGACCGCCAAACACTGAAGCTTTCTTT.

The chain couples TRBV10-3 to TRBJ2-7, with TRBD1 matching 7 bases. CDR3 length: 17 residues. The germline V gene has CDR1 ENHRY and CDR2 SYGVKD. Trimming removed 1 base from V and 1 base from J; junction bases left unmatched: 10. The CDR3 reads CAISELLVQGKSYEQYF. The DNA of the CDR3 is TGTGCCATCAGTGAGTTACTAGTACAGGGGAAGTCCTACGAGCAGTACTTC.

The chain uses TRBV6-5 and TRBJ1-2, with D perhaps TRBD1 (5 bases). V shed 5 bases and J shed 5 bases, with 9 bases lying between them. Germline values: CDR1 MNHEY, CDR2 SVGAGI. The CDR3 has 12 residues. CDR3 sequence (DNA): TGTGCCAGCAGTCTATCAGGGTATGGCTACACCTTC. Translation gives CASSLSGYGYTF.

The chain combines TRBV5-1 with TRBJ1-4, with 7 bases aligning to TRBD1. The CDR3 is made up of 17 amino acids. Germline CDR1 is SGHRS and CDR2 is YFSETQ. V was clipped by 4 bases and J by 0 bases; unmatched bases: 9. The CDR3, as DNA: TGCGCCAGCAGCCGCGACAGGGCGTCTTCAACTAATGAAAAACTGTTTTTT. It is translated as CASSRDRASSTNEKLFF.

The rearrangement joins TRBV30 to TRBJ2-7, with D possibly TRBD1 on 5 matching bases. The germline CDR1 and CDR2 sequences are GTSNPN and SVGIG (reference sequence). V was pared by 0 bases and J by 0 bases, with 9 bases between. The CDR3 length is 14 residues. The CDR3 DNA follows: TGTGCCTGGAGTGTAGACAGCCGCTCCTACGAGCAGTACTTC. Translated, it gives CAWSVDSRSYEQYF.

The chain carries TRBV11-2 and TRBJ2-7, with 11 positions matching TRBD1. Germline lookup yields CDR1 SGHAT and CDR2 FQNNGV. V shed 0 bases, J shed 4 bases, and the junction held 11 bases outside the gene matches. The CDR3 sequence is 18 residues long. The CDR3 bases are TGTGCCAGCAGCTTAGATCAGTTTGGACAGGGGGCGAAATACGAGCAGTACTTC. Translating it yields CASSLDQFGQGAKYEQYF.

The chain links TRBV7-9 to TRBJ1-4; 8 positions agree with TRBD1. The length of the CDR3 is 14 residues. With V trimmed by 4 bases and J by 7 bases, 5 bases remained unmatched. Germline values: CDR1 SEHNR, CDR2 FQNEAQ (reference sequence). The CDR3 region has the DNA TGTGCCAGCAGCTCCGACAGGGGAAGTGAAAAACTGTTTTTT. This translates into CASSSDRGSEKLFF.

Only one count was recorded for this clone. The chain couples TRBV6-2 or TRBV6-3 to TRBJ1-2, with D maybe TRBD1 (5 bases). V was trimmed by 2 bases and J by 4 bases, leaving 14 bases between them. This CDR3 is built from 15 residues. Germline lookup yields CDR1 MNHEY and CDR2 SVGEGT. Written as DNA, the CDR3 is TGTGCCAGCAGTTACCGGGGGTCTTACGGCTATGGCTACACCTTC. Its translation: CASSYRGSYGYGYTF.